This section outlines one TCR beta chain sequence together with its context. The specificity of this receptor is unknown. Base qualities are missing; no much larger clone stands one base away. Based on the germline V gene (reference sequence), the CDR1 and CDR2 sequences are MNHEY and SMNVEV. The CDR3, cysteine through phenylalanine, is 18 amino acids long. Just CDR3 DNA is preserved here, 54 bases in frame from base 1. From V the trimming removes 3 bases and from J it removes 4 bases, while the gene matches leave 12 bases of the junction unaccounted for. This sample is drawn from a study of PD-1 blockade in classical Hodgkin lymphoma (dated by TCRdb to the early 2020s). About the full investigation: Nivolumab dosing was 3 mg/kg intravenously every 2 weeks, continuing until either disease progression or unacceptable toxicity. To define a peripheral blood immune signature of response to PD-1 blockade in classical Hodgkin lymphoma, the study combined TCR beta sequencing with CyTOF.

Results the study describes overall, beyond this receptor: A significant rise by C4D1 was seen in CD4+ but not CD8+ TCR diversity (p=0.0027 vs p=0.16), with the rise being most apparent in complete responders (p=0.02). Baseline TCR diversity was reported to be lower in newly diagnosed patients than in healthy donors and to be lower still in relapsed/refractory patients. Baseline diversity similar to that of newly diagnosed patients was observed in trial patients achieving complete response, whereas significantly lower diversity was observed in partial responders and progressors. The study covered only a single clinical trial cohort, and the causes of the repertoire differences, possibly disease activity or prior therapy, were still not defined. Lower diversity was seen in patients whose nivolumab began less than 1 year after ASCT, and these patients were left out of later analyses so that immune reconstitution would not confound the results.

Genomic DNA was isolated using the Qiagen DNeasy kit from unsorted PBMCs as well as from negatively selected CD4+ and CD8+ fractions. Amplification of TCR beta CDR3 regions was done by immunoSEQ multiplex PCR with primers that anneal to V and J segments. A synthetic immune receptor repertoire was used to minimize amplification bias, and any residual bias was removed computationally once sequencing was done. Per the original workflow: Custom Python scripts were used to quantify repertoire diversity as the Shannon entropy index. Unsorted, CD4+ and CD8+ repertoires were analyzed separately, except for combined analyses in which CD4+ and CD8+ sequences were merged in silico. Clonal expansion was defined as a frequency increase of at least 2-fold after treatment compared with C1D1, and clones undetected at baseline were assigned a pseudocount of 0.5. Clones with 0 or 1 copy at C1D1 were classified as singleton clones, and clones with 2 or more copies were classified as non-singleton clones. Clones expanded in unsorted samples were assigned a CD4+, CD8+ or unknown annotation through matching of protein sequences in sorted samples from the same patient. Wilcoxon tests on paired samples were used to test diversity changes from C1D1 to C4D1. TCRdb's version of the immuneACCESS table is confined to in-frame rearrangements and falls short of the full clone set. An unresolved V gene accounts for under half of the shortfall where checked; the remainder is of unknown origin. That table supplies the V and J calls and clone size; D and trimming were determined from the DNA. The sample profile shows about 28,000 clones; just under 80% of them were found once. Jointly, the top ten make up roughly 16% of the sample.

The meaning of the sample's time point label: cycle 4 day 1 (C4D1), after less than 7 weeks of nivolumab. Every trial patient had relapsed following autologous stem cell transplantation, and prior brentuximab vedotin exposure was what differed among cohorts A, B and C. A total of approximately 51 patients with relapsed/refractory classical Hodgkin lymphoma made up the trial cohort, and each patient's best overall response was complete response, partial response or progressive disease. Trial patients were treated with single-agent nivolumab in the multi-cohort phase II CheckMate 205 trial. An independent review committee assessed best overall response by applying the 2007 International Working Group response criteria. PBMCs from the trial were collected at three points: immediately before nivolumab initiation (C1D1), and during therapy at cycle 2 day 1 and cycle 4 day 1. After peripheral blood was drawn into 8 mL Vacutainer Cell Preparation Tubes, PBMCs were isolated by centrifugation and then cryopreserved.

This specimen was peripheral blood mononuclear cells (PBMCs), taken before the fourth cycle of nivolumab. The rearrangement combines TRBV27 with TRBJ1-4, and 9 junctional nucleotides match TRBD1. This sequence originates from a human donor with classical Hodgkin lymphoma. The DNA is TGTGCCAGCAGTTTTTCGGGCACAGGGGGCCGGGTTAATGAAAAACTGTTTTTT. Its protein reads: CASSFSGTGGRVNEKLFF.